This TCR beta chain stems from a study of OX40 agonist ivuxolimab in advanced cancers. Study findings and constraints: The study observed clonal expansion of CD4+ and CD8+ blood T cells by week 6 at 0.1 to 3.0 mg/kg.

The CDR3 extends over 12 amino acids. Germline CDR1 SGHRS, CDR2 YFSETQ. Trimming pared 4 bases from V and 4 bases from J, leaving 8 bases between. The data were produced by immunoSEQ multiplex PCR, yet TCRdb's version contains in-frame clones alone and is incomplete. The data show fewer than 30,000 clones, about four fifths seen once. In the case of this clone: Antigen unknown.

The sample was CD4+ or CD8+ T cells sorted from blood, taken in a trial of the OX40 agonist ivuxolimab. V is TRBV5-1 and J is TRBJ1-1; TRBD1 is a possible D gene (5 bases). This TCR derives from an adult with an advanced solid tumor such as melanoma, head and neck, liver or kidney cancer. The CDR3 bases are TGCGCCAGCAGCGAGGGGTTCACTGAAGCTTTCTTT. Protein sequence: CASSEGFTEAFF.